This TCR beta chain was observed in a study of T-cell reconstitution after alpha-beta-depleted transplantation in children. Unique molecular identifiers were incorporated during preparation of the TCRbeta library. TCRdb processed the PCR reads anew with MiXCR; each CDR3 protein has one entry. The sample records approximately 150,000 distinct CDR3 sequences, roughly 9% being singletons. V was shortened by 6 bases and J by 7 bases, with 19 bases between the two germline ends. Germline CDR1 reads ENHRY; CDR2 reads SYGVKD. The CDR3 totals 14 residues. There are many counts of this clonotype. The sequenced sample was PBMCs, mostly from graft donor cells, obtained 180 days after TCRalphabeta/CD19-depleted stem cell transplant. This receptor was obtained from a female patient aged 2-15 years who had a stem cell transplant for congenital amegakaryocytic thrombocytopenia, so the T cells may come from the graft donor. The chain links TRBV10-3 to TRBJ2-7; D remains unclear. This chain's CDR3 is CAISGPAGLGEQYF. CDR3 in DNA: TGTGCCATCAGCGGGCCAGCCGGATTAGGGGAGCAGTACTTC.